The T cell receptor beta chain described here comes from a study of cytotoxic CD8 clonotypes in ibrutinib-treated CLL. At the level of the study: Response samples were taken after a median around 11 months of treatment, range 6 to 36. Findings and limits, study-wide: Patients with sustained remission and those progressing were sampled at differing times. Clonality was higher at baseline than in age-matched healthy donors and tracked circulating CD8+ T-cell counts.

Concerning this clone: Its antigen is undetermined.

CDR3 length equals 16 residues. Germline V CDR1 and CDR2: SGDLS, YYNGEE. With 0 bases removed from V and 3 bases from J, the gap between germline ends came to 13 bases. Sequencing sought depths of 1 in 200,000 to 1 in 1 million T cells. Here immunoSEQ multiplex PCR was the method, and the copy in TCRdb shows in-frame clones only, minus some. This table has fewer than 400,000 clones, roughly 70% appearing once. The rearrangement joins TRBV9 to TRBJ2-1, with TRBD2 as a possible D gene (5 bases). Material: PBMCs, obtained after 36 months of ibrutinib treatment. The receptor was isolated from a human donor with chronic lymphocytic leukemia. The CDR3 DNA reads TGTGCCAGCAGCGTAGCGGGGAGCGGAGGCTACAATGAGCAGTTCTTC. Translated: CASSVAGSGGYNEQFF.